A selection of T cell receptor beta chains follows, all from one sample in a study of identical twins. TCRdb re-analysed the 5' RACE reads in MiXCR, keeping a single row per CDR3 protein. The profile shows roughly 630,000 distinct CDR3 sequences, roughly 6.6% of them singletons. This sample was also put to use in a study of yellow fever vaccine responses in identical twins.

Sequencing was performed on PBMCs. These receptors were collected from a woman aged 18 to 35 in good health. Each CDR3 is given with its conserved first and last residue. A D gene is named only where the DNA matches it firmly. Where a row states a size, it is once, few, many or the class of an expanded clone; other rows omit it.

15	TRBJ1-1	TRBV5-6	many	NA	CASSLNTITVTEAFF	TGTGCCAGCAGCTTAAACACTATAACAGTCACTGAAGCTTTCTTT
15	TRBJ2-1	TRBV5-1	NA	TRBD1	CASSSGQQSYNEQFF	TGCGCCAGCAGCTCGGGACAGCAATCCTACAATGAGCAGTTCTTC
13	TRBJ1-1	TRBV12-3/TRBV12-4	few	NA	CASEEGGSTEAFF	TGTGCCAGCGAGGAGGGGGGTTCGACTGAAGCTTTCTTT
17	TRBJ2-6	TRBV28	few	TRBD1	CASSRRTGGSGANVLTF	TGTGCCAGCAGTCGCCGGACAGGGGGCTCTGGGGCCAACGTCCTGACTTTC
16	TRBJ2-1	TRBV2	few	NA	CASRGESHNSYNEQFF	TGTGCCAGCAGGGGCGAGTCCCATAACTCCTACAATGAGCAGTTCTTC
15	TRBJ1-1	TRBV10-1	once	NA	CASSESGGMNTEAFF	TGCGCCAGCAGTGAGTCTGGGGGTATGAACACTGAAGCTTTCTTT
14	TRBJ2-7	TRBV28	few	NA	CASSLTANRYEQYF	TGTGCCAGCAGTTTGACGGCTAATCGATACGAGCAGTACTTC
13	TRBJ1-1	TRBV7-6	few	NA	CASSYLGVAEAFF	TGTGCCAGCAGCTACTTAGGGGTCGCTGAAGCTTTCTTT
14	TRBJ1-2	TRBV7-2	few	NA	CASSLGSGPYGYTF	TGTGCCAGCAGCTTAGGTTCGGGTCCCTATGGCTACACCTTC
13	TRBJ2-1	TRBV29-1	NA	NA	CSATRASFNEQFF	TGCAGCGCTACAAGGGCCTCGTTCAATGAGCAGTTCTTC
15	TRBJ2-7	TRBV7-2	many	TRBD2	CASSLAEGLAGVRYF	TGTGCCAGCAGCTTAGCTGAAGGACTAGCGGGAGTGCGTTACTTC
13	TRBJ2-7	TRBV3-1	few	NA	CASSQLGGREQYF	TGTGCCAGCAGCCAACTAGGGGGAAGGGAGCAGTACTTC
16	TRBJ2-3	TRBV5-1	few	NA	CASSSLRATSTDTQYF	TGCGCCAGCAGCTCCCTTCGGGCGACTAGCACAGATACGCAGTATTTT
12	TRBJ1-2	TRBV7-9	few	NA	CASSWSTDGYTF	TGTGCCAGCAGCTGGTCGACAGATGGCTACACCTTC
14	TRBJ2-7	TRBV5-5	few	NA	CASSWEGQNYEQYF	TGTGCCAGCAGCTGGGAAGGACAGAACTACGAGCAGTACTTC
16	TRBJ2-2	TRBV2	NA	TRBD2	CASRPTSGGANGELFF	TGTGCCAGCAGGCCAACTAGCGGGGGGGCTAACGGGGAGCTGTTTTTT
15	TRBJ1-1	TRBV20-1	NA	TRBD1	CSARRDRGPLTEAFF	TGCAGTGCCAGGAGGGACAGGGGCCCCCTCACTGAAGCTTTCTTT
14	TRBJ2-3	TRBV7-9	NA	NA	CASSLYRGTDTQYF	TGTGCCAGCAGCTTATACCGGGGAACGGATACGCAGTATTTT
16	TRBJ2-1	TRBV5-4	NA	TRBD2	CASHGTSPNSYNEQFF	TGTGCCAGCCACGGGACTAGCCCGAATTCCTACAATGAGCAGTTCTTC
17	TRBJ2-3	TRBV3-1	NA	NA	CASSPRGGGLNTDTQYF	TGTGCCAGCAGCCCCCGAGGGGGGGGACTAAACACAGATACGCAGTATTTT